The T cell receptor beta chain described here comes from a study of blood T cell repertoires in COVID-19. Original handling: Reference gene primers were amplified, and this amplification served to estimate nucleated cell counts. Generated by immunoSEQ multiplex PCR, the TCRdb table keeps only in-frame clones and is missing some. D and trimming were read from the DNA, whereas the V and J calls and clone size are those reported in that table. The top ten hold about 0.26% of the sample, which has over 600,000 clones, about 90% seen once. Trimming cost V 6 bases and J 3 bases; bases outside gene matches: 9. The CDR3 consists of 16 residues. Germline V gives CDR1 MGHRA, CDR2 YSYEKL.

The sequenced sample consisted of peripheral blood. This chain joins TRBV4-1 and TRBJ2-3, with 10 bases fitting TRBD1. This TCR was sampled from a young woman with acute or convalescent COVID-19. The DNA for the CDR3 is TGCGCCAGCAGTTCACCGGGACAGGGGTTTACAGATACGCAGTATTTT. The encoded protein is CASSSPGQGFTDTQYF.